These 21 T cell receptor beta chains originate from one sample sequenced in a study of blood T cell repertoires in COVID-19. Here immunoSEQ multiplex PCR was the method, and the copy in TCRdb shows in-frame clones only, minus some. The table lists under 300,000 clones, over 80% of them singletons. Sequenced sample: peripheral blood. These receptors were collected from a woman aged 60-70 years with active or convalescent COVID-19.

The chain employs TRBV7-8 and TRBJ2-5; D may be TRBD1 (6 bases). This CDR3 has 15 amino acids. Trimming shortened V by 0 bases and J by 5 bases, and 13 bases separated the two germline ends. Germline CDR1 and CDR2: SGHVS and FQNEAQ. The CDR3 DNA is TGTGCCAGCAGCTTAGCGGGCGTACAGGGTGAGACCCAGTACTTC. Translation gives CASSLAGVQGETQYF.

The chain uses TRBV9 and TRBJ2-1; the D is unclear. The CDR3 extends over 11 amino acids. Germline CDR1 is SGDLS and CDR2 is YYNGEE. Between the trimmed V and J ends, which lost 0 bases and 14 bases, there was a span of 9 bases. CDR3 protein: CASSVAETKFF. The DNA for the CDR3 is TGTGCCAGCAGCGTAGCGGAAACTAAGTTCTTC.

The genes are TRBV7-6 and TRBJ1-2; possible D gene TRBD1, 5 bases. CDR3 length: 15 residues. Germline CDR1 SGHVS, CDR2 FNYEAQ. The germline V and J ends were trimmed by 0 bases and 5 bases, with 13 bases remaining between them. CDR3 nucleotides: TGTGCCAGCAGCTTAGCAGGTTCAGGGCTTTATGGCTACACCTTC. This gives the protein CASSLAGSGLYGYTF.

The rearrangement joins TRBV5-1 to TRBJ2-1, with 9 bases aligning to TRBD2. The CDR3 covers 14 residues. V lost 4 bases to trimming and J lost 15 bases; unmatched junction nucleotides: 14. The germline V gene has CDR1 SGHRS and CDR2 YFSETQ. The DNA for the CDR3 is TGCGCCAGCAGCAGCCTATTAGCGGGAGTAGCTTGGTTCTTC. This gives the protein CASSSLLAGVAWFF. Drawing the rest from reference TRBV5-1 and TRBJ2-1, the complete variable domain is KAGVTQTPRYLIKTRGQQVTLSCSPISGHRSVSWYQQTPGQGLQFLFEYFSETQRNKGNFPGRFSGRQFSNSRSEMNVSTLELGDSALYLCASSSLLAGVAWFFGPGTRLTVL.

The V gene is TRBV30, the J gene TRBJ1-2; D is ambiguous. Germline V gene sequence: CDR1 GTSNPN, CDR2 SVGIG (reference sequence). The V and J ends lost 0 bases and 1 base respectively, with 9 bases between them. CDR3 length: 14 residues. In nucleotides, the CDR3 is TGTGCCTGGAGTGTAGTACAGATTAACTATGGCTACACCTTC. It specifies CAWSVVQINYGYTF. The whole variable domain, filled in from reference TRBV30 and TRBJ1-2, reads SQTIHQWPATLVQPVGSPLSLECTVEGTSNPNLYWYRQAAGRGLQLLFYSVGIGQISSEVPQNLSASRPQDRQFILSSKKLLLSDSGFYLCAWSVVQINYGYTFGSGTRLTVV.

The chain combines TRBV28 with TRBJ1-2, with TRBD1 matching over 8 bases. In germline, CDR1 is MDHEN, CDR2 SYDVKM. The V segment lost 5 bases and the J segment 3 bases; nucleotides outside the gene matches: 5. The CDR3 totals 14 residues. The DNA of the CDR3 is TGTGCCAGCAGTCTCGGACAGGGCGACTATGGCTACACCTTC. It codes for CASSLGQGDYGYTF.

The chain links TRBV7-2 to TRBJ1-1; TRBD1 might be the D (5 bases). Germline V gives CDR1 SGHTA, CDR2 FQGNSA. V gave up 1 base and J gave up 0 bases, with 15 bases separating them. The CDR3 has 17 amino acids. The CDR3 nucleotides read TGTGCCAGCAGCTTAGAATATAGGGGTACCCTGAACACTGAAGCTTTCTTT. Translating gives CASSLEYRGTLNTEAFF. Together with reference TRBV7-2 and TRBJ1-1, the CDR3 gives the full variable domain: GAGVSQSPSNKVTEKGKDVELRCDPISGHTALYWYRQSLGQGLEFLIYFQGNSAPDKSGLPSDRFSAERTGGSVSTLTIQRTQQEDSAVYLCASSLEYRGTLNTEAFFGQGTRLTVV.

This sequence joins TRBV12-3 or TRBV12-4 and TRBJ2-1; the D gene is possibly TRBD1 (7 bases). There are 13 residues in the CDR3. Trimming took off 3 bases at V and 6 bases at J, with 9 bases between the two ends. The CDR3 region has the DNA TGTGCCAGCAGTTTTCAGGGGGGCAATGAGCAGTTCTTC. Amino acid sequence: CASSFQGGNEQFF.

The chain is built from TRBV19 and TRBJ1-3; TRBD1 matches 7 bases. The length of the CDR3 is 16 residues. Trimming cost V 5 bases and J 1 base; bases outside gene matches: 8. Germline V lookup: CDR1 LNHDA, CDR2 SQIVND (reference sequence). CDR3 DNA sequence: TGTGCCAGTAGTTCCGACAGGGTATGGTCTGGAAACACCATATATTTT. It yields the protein CASSSDRVWSGNTIYF. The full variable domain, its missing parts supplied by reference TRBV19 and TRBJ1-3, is DGGITQSPKYLFRKEGQNVTLSCEQNLNHDAMYWYRQDPGQGLRLIYYSQIVNDFQKGDIAEGYSVSREKKESFPLTVTSAQKNPTAFYLCASSSDRVWSGNTIYFGEGSWLTVV.

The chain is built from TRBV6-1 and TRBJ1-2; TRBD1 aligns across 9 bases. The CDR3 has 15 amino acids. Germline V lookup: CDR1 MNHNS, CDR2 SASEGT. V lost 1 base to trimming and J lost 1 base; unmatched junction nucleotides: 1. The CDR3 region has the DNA TGTGCCAGCAGTGAAGGGACAGGGGTTAACTATGGCTACACCTTC. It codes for CASSEGTGVNYGYTF.

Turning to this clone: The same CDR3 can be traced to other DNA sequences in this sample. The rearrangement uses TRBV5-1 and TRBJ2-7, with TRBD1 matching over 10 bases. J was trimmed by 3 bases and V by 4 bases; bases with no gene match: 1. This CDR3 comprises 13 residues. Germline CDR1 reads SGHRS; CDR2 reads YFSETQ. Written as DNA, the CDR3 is TGCGCCAGCAGCCGGGACAGGGGCTACGAGCAGTACTTC. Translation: CASSRDRGYEQYF.

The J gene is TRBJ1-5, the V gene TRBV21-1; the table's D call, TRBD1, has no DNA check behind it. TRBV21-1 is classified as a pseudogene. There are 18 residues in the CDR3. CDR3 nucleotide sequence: TGTGCCAGCAGCAAAGGACAGGCGACCGCCCGCTACAATCAGCCCCAGCATTTT. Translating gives CASSKGQATARYNQPQHF.

CDR3: CASSLAGDRRTEAFF. The CDR3 region has the DNA TGTGCCAGCAGCTTAGCGGGGGACAGGAGGACTGAAGCTTTCTTT. This chain uses TRBV7-8 with TRBJ1-1; TRBD1 aligns across 8 bases. The CDR3 length is 15 residues. Germline-derived CDR1 and CDR2 are SGHVS and FQNEAQ. J lost 5 bases, V lost 0 bases, and 5 bases had no gene match.

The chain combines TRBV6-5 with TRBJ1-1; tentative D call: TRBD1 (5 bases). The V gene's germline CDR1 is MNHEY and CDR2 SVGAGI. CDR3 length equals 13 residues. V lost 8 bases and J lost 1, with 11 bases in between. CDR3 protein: CASENDRNTEAFF. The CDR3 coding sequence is TGTGCCAGCGAAAACGACAGGAACACTGAAGCTTTCTTT.

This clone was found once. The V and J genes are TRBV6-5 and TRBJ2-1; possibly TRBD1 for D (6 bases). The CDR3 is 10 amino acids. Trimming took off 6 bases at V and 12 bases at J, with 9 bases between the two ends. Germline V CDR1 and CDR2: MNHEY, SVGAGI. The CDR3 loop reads CASRQGRQFF. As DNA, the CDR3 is TGTGCCAGCAGACAGGGACGGCAGTTCTTC.

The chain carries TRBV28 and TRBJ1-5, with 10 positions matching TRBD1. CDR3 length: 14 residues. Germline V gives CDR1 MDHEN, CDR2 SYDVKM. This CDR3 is CAISGTGEGQPQHF. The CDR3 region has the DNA TGTGCTATCTCAGGGACAGGGGAGGGTCAGCCCCAGCATTTT.

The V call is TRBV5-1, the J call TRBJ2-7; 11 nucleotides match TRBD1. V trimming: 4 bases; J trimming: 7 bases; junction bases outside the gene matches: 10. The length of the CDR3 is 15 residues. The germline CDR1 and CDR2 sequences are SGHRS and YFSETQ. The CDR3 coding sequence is TGCGCCAGCAGCGGCCGGGACAGGGGGGCGGGGGAGCAGTACGTC. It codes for CASSGRDRGAGEQYV.

The CDR3 DNA sequence: TGTGCCAGCAGCTTAGATGCAGTTTATTCACCCCTCCACTTT. Its protein product is CASSLDAVYSPLHF. The V call is TRBV7-9, the J call TRBJ1-6, with unresolved D. With 1 base removed from V and 8 bases from J, the gap between germline ends came to 9 bases. Per germline, CDR1 SEHNR and CDR2 FQNEAQ (reference sequence). The CDR3 spans 14 residues.

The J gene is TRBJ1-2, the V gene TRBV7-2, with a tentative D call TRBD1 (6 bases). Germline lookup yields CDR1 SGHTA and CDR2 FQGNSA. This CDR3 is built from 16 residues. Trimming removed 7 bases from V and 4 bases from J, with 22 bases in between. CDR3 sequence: CASNLGPGAGFYGYTF. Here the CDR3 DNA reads TGTGCCAGCAACCTGGGCCCAGGGGCTGGGTTCTATGGCTACACCTTC.

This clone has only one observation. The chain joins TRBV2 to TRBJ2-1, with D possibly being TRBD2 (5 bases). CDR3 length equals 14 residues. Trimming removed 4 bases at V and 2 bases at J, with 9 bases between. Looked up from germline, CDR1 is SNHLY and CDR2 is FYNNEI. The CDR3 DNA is TGTGCCAGCAGTGGGGAGACCCCCTACAATGAGCAGTTCTTC. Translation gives CASSGETPYNEQFF.

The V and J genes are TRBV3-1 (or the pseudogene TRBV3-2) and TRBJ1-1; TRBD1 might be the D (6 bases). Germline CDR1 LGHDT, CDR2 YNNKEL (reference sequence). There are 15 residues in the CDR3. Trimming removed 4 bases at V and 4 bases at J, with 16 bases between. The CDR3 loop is CASSLFGEGGTEAFF. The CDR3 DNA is TGTGCCAGCAGCCTCTTCGGGGAGGGGGGCACTGAAGCTTTCTTT.